Listed below are T cell receptor beta chains from one sample, sequenced in a study of spatial heterogeneity in lung cancer. Via MiXCR, TCRdb re-called the 5' RACE reads, giving one row per CDR3 protein. The profile shows around 110,000 distinct CDR3 sequences, less than 15% of them singletons. The source material was PBMCs, sampled at follow-up. Receptors originate from a male donor with early-stage non-small cell lung cancer. Both conserved end residues are part of each CDR3. Each record gives: clone size, V gene, D gene, J gene, CDR3 DNA, CDR3 protein. D genes are given only for firm matches. Some rows have no size entry. The others give once, few or many, or a class for an expanded clone.

>few|TRBV7-2|-|TRBJ1-6
TGTGCCAGCAGCTTTCCGCGGATTAATTCACCCCTCCACTTT
CASSFPRINSPLHF
>few|TRBV5-1|TRBD1|TRBJ2-2
TGCGCCAGCAGCTTGACAACAGGGGAGACCGGGGAGCTGTTTTTT
CASSLTTGETGELFF
>many|TRBV5-1|-|TRBJ1-1
TGCGCCAGCAGCTCTGGTATGGGTATGGACACTGAAGCTTTCTTT
CASSSGMGMDTEAFF
>-|TRBV7-9|-|TRBJ2-5
TGTGCCAGCATGGGGAGGACGGAAGAGACCCAGTACTTC
CASMGRTEETQYF
>many|TRBV7-9|-|TRBJ1-1
TGTGCCAGCAGCCTCACAGGGCCAGGCACTGAAGCTTTCTTT
CASSLTGPGTEAFF
>many|TRBV7-8|TRBD2|TRBJ2-1
TGTGCCAGCAGCTTAGCGAGGAGACTAGCGGGGGGGAAGGGTGAGCAGTTCTTC
CASSLARRLAGGKGEQFF
>few|TRBV7-9|-|TRBJ1-2
TGTGCCAGCAGCTTAGGAGCAGGCCTCTATGGCTACACCTTC
CASSLGAGLYGYTF
>-|TRBV28|TRBD1|TRBJ2-6
TGTGCCAGCAGATATCCGACAGGGGGGACTGGGGCCAACGTCCTGACTTTC
CASRYPTGGTGANVLTF
>many|TRBV10-3|TRBD1|TRBJ2-7
TGTGCCATCAGCTCCCGGGACAGGGGCCACGAGCAGTACTTC
CAISSRDRGHEQYF
>-|TRBV28|-|TRBJ2-6
TGTGCCAGCAGTTCGACAGACTCTGGGGCCAACGTCCTGACTTTC
CASSSTDSGANVLTF
>-|TRBV18|-|TRBJ2-7
TGTGCCAGCTCACCAGAGAACTACGAGCAGTACTTC
CASSPENYEQYF
>few|TRBV2|-|TRBJ1-5
TGTGCCAGCAGTAGGGACACGTATCAGCCCCAGCATTTT
CASSRDTYQPQHF
>few|TRBV20-1|TRBD1|TRBJ1-5
TGCAGTGCTAGAGAGGACAGGGGAAATCAGCCCCAGCATTTT
CSAREDRGNQPQHF
>-|TRBV7-9|-|TRBJ1-5
TGTGCCAGCAGCTTAAACCAAGATAGCAATCAGCCCCAGCATTTT
CASSLNQDSNQPQHF
>-|TRBV4-2|-|TRBJ2-2
TGTGCCAGCAGCCAAGATCCCCGGACGGCGAACACCGGGGAGCTGTTTTTT
CASSQDPRTANTGELFF
>few|TRBV3-1|-|TRBJ1-1
TGTGCCAGCACCGGGAGGGGATACACTGAAGCTTTCTTT
CASTGRGYTEAFF
>many|TRBV10-3|-|TRBJ2-3
TGTGCCATCAGTGCGGGGCGCCGGAGCACAGATACGCAGTATTTT
CAISAGRRSTDTQYF
>-|TRBV20-1|-|TRBJ2-7
TGCAGTGCTAGAGATTTGGCTTACTACGAGCAGTACTTC
CSARDLAYYEQYF
>many|TRBV28|TRBD2|TRBJ2-5
TGTGCCAGCAGTTCGAAGCGGGGACAAGAGACCCAGTACTTC
CASSSKRGQETQYF
>few|TRBV7-9|-|TRBJ1-4
TGTGCCAGCAGCCCACTACGGGGTGAAAAACTGTTTTTT
CASSPLRGEKLFF
>-|TRBV11-2|-|TRBJ2-7
TGTGCCAGCAGCTCGAACCGGGCCGGCGTCGAGCAGTACTTC
CASSSNRAGVEQYF
>-|TRBV2|TRBD1|TRBJ2-3
TGTGCCAGCAGTGTTCTCCGGGACAGGGAAGGGGTAGATACGCAGTATTTT
CASSVLRDREGVDTQYF
>few|TRBV24-1|-|TRBJ2-7
TGTGCCACCAGTGATTTGCGCCCCGGGGGAGATTCCTACGAGCAGTACTTC
CATSDLRPGGDSYEQYF
>few|TRBV7-9|-|TRBJ1-6
TGTGCCAGCAGCTCTCTGCAGCCCCGGGATTCACCCCTCCACTTT
CASSSLQPRDSPLHF
>once|TRBV7-9|-|TRBJ2-1
TGTGCCAGCAGCTTAGGCGGCCTCAGCCCTATGAATGAGCAGTTCTTC
CASSLGGLSPMNEQFF
>few|TRBV6-5|-|TRBJ1-1
TGTGCCAGCAGTTACGTAGGGGTGGGCACTGAAGCTTTCTTT
CASSYVGVGTEAFF
>-|TRBV7-2|TRBD2|TRBJ2-3
TGTGCCAGCAGCCACCGACTAGCGGGGGGCACAGATACGCAGTATTTT
CASSHRLAGGTDTQYF
>many|TRBV7-2|-|TRBJ1-6
TGTGCCAGCAGCTTACGCCAGGGAAGGTCACCCCTCCACTTT
CASSLRQGRSPLHF
>few|TRBV4-2|-|TRBJ2-3
TGTGCCAGCAGCCTCAACACCCTAAGCACAGATACGCAGTATTTT
CASSLNTLSTDTQYF